The TCR beta chain under discussion was sequenced for a study of cytomegalovirus exposure and HLA in healthy donors. Overall study context: Around 89 million unique TCRs from HLA-typed donors made up an early data release.

It was with 60 Vbeta and 13 Jbeta primers that the PCR ran. In the original processing: A follow-up analysis tallied about 80 million unique TCR beta chains, approximately 11 million shared. Sequencing was performed with immunoSEQ multiplex PCR; in TCRdb, only in-frame clones are kept and a portion is missing. D and trimming come from the DNA, and the V and J calls and clone size come from that table. This sample has 200,000 to 300,000 clones, with approximately 84% found just once. This clone was counted a few times. This CDR3 has 16 residues. The germline V gene has CDR1 SGHVS and CDR2 FQNEAQ. V was cut by 5 bases and J by 2 bases, with 16 bases left in between.

The sequencing input was PBMCs. This receptor was obtained from a woman between 40 and 55 years old in good health and CMV-seropositive. The chain joins TRBV7-8 to TRBJ1-5, with a possible D match to TRBD1 (5 bases). The CDR3 loop is CASSQSRAGGNQPQHF. DNA for the CDR3: TGTGCCAGCAGCCAAAGTCGCGCGGGGGGCAATCAGCCCCAGCATTTT.